A selection of T cell receptor beta chains follows, all from one sample in a study of Ad26.COV2.S vaccination and SARS-CoV-2 variants. TCRdb keeps only in-frame clones here, not all; method: immunoSEQ multiplex PCR. The data contain fewer than 400,000 clones, around four fifths of them singletons. The sequencing used peripheral blood, collected in a trial of Ad26.COV2.S vaccine versus placebo. The receptor source for this set is a person between 18 and 59 years old who received the Ad26.COV2.S COVID-19 vaccine or a placebo. The CDR3 runs from the conserved cysteine through the conserved F or W. The order of the fields is V gene, clone size, D gene, J gene, CDR3 protein, CDR3 DNA. A D gene is named only where the DNA matches it firmly. Where a row states a size, it is once, few, many or the class of an expanded clone; other rows omit it.

v_gene: TRBV7-9; abundance: NA; d_gene: TRBD2; j_gene: TRBJ2-2; CDR3aa: CASSLGEGTNTGELFF; CDR3nt: TGTGCCAGCAGCCTCGGGGAGGGAACGAACACCGGGGAGCTGTTTTTT
v_gene: TRBV28; abundance: NA; d_gene: NA; j_gene: TRBJ2-1; CDR3aa: CASSEGGDNEQFF; CDR3nt: TGTGCCAGCAGTGAGGGGGGGGACAATGAGCAGTTCTTC
v_gene: TRBV5-6; abundance: few; d_gene: NA; j_gene: TRBJ2-3; CDR3aa: CASSLEPRRDTQYF; CDR3nt: TGTGCCAGCAGCTTAGAGCCCCGGAGGGATACGCAGTATTTT
v_gene: TRBV27; abundance: once; d_gene: NA; j_gene: TRBJ1-2; CDR3aa: CASSSRAYGYTF; CDR3nt: TGTGCCAGCAGTTCCAGGGCCTATGGCTACACCTTC
v_gene: TRBV14; abundance: NA; d_gene: TRBD2; j_gene: TRBJ2-5; CDR3aa: CASSPHSGGIQETQYF; CDR3nt: TGTGCCAGCAGCCCCCATAGCGGGGGCATCCAAGAGACCCAGTACTTC
v_gene: TRBV6-1; abundance: few; d_gene: NA; j_gene: TRBJ2-7; CDR3aa: CASSESRATYEQYF; CDR3nt: TGTGCCAGCAGTGAGTCCAGGGCAACCTACGAGCAGTACTTC
v_gene: TRBV5-6; abundance: NA; d_gene: TRBD1; j_gene: TRBJ2-1; CDR3aa: CASSAASGGFTNEQFF; CDR3nt: TGTGCCAGCAGCGCAGCCTCAGGGGGCTTTACGAATGAGCAGTTCTTC
v_gene: TRBV19; abundance: NA; d_gene: TRBD2; j_gene: TRBJ2-1; CDR3aa: CASTELAGGPQFF; CDR3nt: TGTGCCAGTACCGAACTAGCGGGGGGGCCTCAGTTCTTC
v_gene: TRBV9; abundance: NA; d_gene: NA; j_gene: TRBJ1-3; CDR3aa: CASSVAGNTIYF; CDR3nt: TGTGCCAGCAGCGTAGCAGGAAACACCATATATTTT
v_gene: TRBV20-1; abundance: NA; d_gene: NA; j_gene: TRBJ1-1; CDR3aa: CSASGRMNTEAFF; CDR3nt: TGCAGTGCTAGTGGGCGGATGAACACTGAAGCTTTCTTT
v_gene: TRBV5-1; abundance: NA; d_gene: NA; j_gene: TRBJ2-1; CDR3aa: CASSWGLGEQFF; CDR3nt: TGCGCCAGCAGCTGGGGCCTTGGGGAGCAGTTCTTC
v_gene: TRBV6-2/TRBV6-3; abundance: NA; d_gene: NA; j_gene: TRBJ1-5; CDR3aa: CASSDPQRGGDQPQHF; CDR3nt: TGTGCCAGCAGTGATCCACAAAGGGGGGGAGATCAGCCCCAGCATTTT
v_gene: TRBV5-5; abundance: NA; d_gene: TRBD1; j_gene: TRBJ1-5; CDR3aa: CASSRNRGYQPQHF; CDR3nt: TGTGCCAGCAGCCGAAACAGGGGTTATCAGCCCCAGCATTTT
v_gene: TRBV6-5; abundance: NA; d_gene: NA; j_gene: TRBJ2-1; CDR3aa: CASVSAFSYNEQFF; CDR3nt: TGTGCCAGCGTCAGCGCATTCTCCTACAATGAGCAGTTCTTC
v_gene: TRBV3-1/TRBV3-2; abundance: NA; d_gene: NA; j_gene: TRBJ2-6; CDR3aa: CASSQVGFSGANVLTF; CDR3nt: TGTGCCAGCAGCCAGGTGGGTTTCTCTGGGGCCAACGTCCTGACTTTC
v_gene: TRBV2; abundance: NA; d_gene: NA; j_gene: TRBJ1-3; CDR3aa: CASSIRSSGNTIYF; CDR3nt: TGTGCCAGCAGTATTAGGAGCTCTGGAAACACCATATATTTT
v_gene: TRBV30; abundance: NA; d_gene: NA; j_gene: TRBJ2-3; CDR3aa: CAWSVPPRDTQYF; CDR3nt: TGTGCCTGGAGTGTACCCCCTCGGGATACGCAGTATTTT
v_gene: TRBV7-9; abundance: NA; d_gene: NA; j_gene: TRBJ2-3; CDR3aa: CASSRNSGAFTDTQYF; CDR3nt: TGTGCCAGCAGCAGAAACTCAGGGGCCTTCACAGATACGCAGTATTTT
v_gene: TRBV7-6; abundance: NA; d_gene: TRBD1; j_gene: TRBJ2-2; CDR3aa: CASRSQGAAGELFF; CDR3nt: TGTGCCAGCAGGTCACAGGGGGCGGCCGGGGAGCTGTTTTTT
v_gene: TRBV27; abundance: once; d_gene: NA; j_gene: TRBJ2-2; CDR3aa: CASSFTPATGGILGELFF; CDR3nt: TGTGCCAGCAGTTTTACTCCCGCGACGGGGGGCATCCTGGGGGAGCTGTTTTTT
v_gene: TRBV28; abundance: once; d_gene: TRBD1; j_gene: TRBJ1-6; CDR3aa: CASSGGQGKNSPLHF; CDR3nt: TGTGCCAGCAGTGGTGGACAGGGGAAAAATTCACCCCTCCACTTT